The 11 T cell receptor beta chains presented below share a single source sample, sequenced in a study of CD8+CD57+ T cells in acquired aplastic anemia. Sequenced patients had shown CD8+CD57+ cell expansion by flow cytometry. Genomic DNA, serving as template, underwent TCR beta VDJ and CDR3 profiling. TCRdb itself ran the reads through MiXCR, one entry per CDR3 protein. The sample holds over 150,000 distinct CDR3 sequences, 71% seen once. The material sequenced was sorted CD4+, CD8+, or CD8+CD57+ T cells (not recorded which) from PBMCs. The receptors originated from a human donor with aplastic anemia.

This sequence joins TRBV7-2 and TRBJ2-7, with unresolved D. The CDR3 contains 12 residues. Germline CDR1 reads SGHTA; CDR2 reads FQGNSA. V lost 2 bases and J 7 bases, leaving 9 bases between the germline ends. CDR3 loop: CASSLSRYEQYF. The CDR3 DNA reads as TGTGCCAGCAGCTTATCCCGGTATGAGCAGTACTTC. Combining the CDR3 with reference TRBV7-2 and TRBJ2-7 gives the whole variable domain GAGVSQSPSNKVTEKGKDVELRCDPISGHTALYWYRQSLGQGLEFLIYFQGNSAPDKSGLPSDRFSAERTGGSVSTLTIQRTQQEDSAVYLCASSLSRYEQYFGPGTRLTVT.

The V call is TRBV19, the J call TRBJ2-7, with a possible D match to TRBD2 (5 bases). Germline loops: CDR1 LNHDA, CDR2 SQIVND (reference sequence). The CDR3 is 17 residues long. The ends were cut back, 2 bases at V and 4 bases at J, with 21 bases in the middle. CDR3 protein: CASSILGGPLGLYEQYF. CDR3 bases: TGTGCCAGTAGTATATTGGGCGGGCCTTTGGGCTTGTACGAGCAGTACTTC.

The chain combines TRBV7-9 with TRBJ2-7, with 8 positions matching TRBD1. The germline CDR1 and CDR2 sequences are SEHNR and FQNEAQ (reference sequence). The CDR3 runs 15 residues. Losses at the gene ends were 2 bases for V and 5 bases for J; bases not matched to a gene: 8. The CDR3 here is CASSLNPGGRDEQYF. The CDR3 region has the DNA TGTGCCAGCAGCTTAAATCCAGGGGGCCGCGACGAGCAGTACTTC. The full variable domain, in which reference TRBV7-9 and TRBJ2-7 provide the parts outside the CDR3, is DTGVSQNPRHKITKRGQNVTFRCDPISEHNRLYWYRQTLGQGPEFLTYFQNEAQLEKSRLLSDRFSAERPKGSFSTLEIQRTEQGDSAMYLCASSLNPGGRDEQYFGPGTRLTVT.

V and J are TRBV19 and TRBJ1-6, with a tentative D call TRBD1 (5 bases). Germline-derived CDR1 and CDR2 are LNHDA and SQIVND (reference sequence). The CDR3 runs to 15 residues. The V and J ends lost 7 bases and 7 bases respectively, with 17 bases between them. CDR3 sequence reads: CASMGRPQWNSPLHF. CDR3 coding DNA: TGTGCCAGTATGGGGCGTCCCCAGTGGAATTCACCCCTCCACTTT.

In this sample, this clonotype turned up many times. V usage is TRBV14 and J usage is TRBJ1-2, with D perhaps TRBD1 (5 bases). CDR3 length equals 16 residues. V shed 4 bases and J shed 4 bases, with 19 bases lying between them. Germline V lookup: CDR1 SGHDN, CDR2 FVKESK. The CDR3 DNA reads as TGTGCCAGCAGCCCCGTCTGGGGGGGTCCCCTCTATGGCTACACCTTC. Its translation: CASSPVWGGPLYGYTF. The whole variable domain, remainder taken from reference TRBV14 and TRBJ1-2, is EAGVTQFPSHSVIEKGQTVTLRCDPISGHDNLYWYRRVMGKEIKFLLHFVKESKQDESGMPNNRFLAERTGGTYSTLKVQPAELEDSGVYFCASSPVWGGPLYGYTFGSGTRLTVV.

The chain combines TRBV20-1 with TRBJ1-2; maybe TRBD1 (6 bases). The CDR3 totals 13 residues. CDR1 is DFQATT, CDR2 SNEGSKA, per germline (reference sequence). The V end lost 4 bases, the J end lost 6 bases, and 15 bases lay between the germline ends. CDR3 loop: CSAKDRSINGYTF. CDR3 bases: TGCAGTGCTAAGGACAGAAGTATAAATGGCTACACCTTC.

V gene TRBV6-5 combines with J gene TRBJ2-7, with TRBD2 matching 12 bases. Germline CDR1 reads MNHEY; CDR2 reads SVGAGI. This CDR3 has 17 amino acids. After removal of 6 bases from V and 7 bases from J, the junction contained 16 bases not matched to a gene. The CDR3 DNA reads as TGTGCCAGCAGCGAACTAGCGGGGGGTGACTCCTACAATGAGCAGTACGTC. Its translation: CASSELAGGDSYNEQYV.

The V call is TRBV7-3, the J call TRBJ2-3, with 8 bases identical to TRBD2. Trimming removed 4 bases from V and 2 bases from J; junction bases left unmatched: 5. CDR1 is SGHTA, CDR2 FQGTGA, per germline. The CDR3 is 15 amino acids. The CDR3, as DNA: TGTGCCAGCAGCTCCGGGGGGGCCATCACAGATACGCAGTATTTT. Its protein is CASSSGGAITDTQYF.

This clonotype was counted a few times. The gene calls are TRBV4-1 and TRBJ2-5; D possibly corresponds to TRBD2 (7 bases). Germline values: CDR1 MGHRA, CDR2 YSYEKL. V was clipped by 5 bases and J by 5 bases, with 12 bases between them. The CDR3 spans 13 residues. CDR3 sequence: CASSARGAETQYF. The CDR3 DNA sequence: TGCGCCAGCAGCGCTCGGGGGGCGGAGACCCAGTACTTC.

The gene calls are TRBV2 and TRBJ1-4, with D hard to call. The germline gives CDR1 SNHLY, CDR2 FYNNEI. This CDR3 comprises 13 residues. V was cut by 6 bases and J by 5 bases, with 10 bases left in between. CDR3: CASRRANNEKLFF. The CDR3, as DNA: TGTGCCAGCAGACGCGCGAACAATGAAAAACTGTTTTTT.

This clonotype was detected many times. The CDR3, as DNA: TGTGCCAGCAGTGCAGGGGAAACTCAGCCCCAGCATTTT. Its translation is CASSAGETQPQHF. The V and J genes are TRBV6-4 and TRBJ1-5; tentative D call: TRBD1 (6 bases). CDR1 MRHNA and CDR2 SNTAGT come from the germline V gene. Trimming cost V 4 bases and J 6 bases, with 10 bases left between them. This CDR3 is 13 amino acids long.